The sequence of this TCR beta chain was determined in a study of tumor-infiltrating lymphocytes in localized non-small cell lung cancer. In the study overall: The cohort mixed smokers and never-smokers, several histologies, and some post-neoadjuvant-chemotherapy samples.

This clone came up a few times. Sequencing used immunoSEQ multiplex PCR; TCRdb keeps in-frame clones, though not all of them. Found here are 15,000 to 20,000 clones, roughly 43% of them singletons; the top ten hold 15% to 20%. The TCR comes from a human donor with non-small cell lung cancer. Sequences were obtained from lung tumor tissue.

CDR3 region: CASKGNEKLFF. The DNA of the CDR3 is TGTGCCAGCAAGGGGAATGAAAAACTGTTTTTT. The chain recombines TRBV2 with TRBJ1-4; maybe TRBD1 (5 bases). The CDR3 extends over 11 amino acids. Germline V lookup: CDR1 SNHLY, CDR2 FYNNEI. The V gene lost 7 bases and the J gene lost 5 bases, with 5 bases spanning the gap.